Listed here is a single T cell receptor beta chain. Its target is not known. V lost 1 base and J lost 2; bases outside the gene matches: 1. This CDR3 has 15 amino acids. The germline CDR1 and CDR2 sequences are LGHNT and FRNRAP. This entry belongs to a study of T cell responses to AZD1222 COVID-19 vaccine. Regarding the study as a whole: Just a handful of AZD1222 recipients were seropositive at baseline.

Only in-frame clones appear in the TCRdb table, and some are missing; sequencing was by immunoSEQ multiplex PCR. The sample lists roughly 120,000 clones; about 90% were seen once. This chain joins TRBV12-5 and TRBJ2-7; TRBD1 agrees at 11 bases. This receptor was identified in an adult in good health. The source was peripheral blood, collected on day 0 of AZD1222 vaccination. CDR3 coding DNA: TGTGCTAGTGGTTTGGGGGACAGGGGGACCTACGAGCAGTACTTC. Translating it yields CASGLGDRGTYEQYF.